This entry is about one TCR beta chain. Its cognate antigen is unknown. Per germline, CDR1 SGHTA and CDR2 FQGNSA. This CDR3 region has 16 residues. Trimming took off 5 bases at V and 0 bases at J, with 14 bases between the two ends. As every portion of the isolated RNA was reverse transcribed, the sequencing read expressed TCRB transcripts. The assay was immunoSEQ multiplex PCR, and TCRdb's table has in-frame clones only and misses some. Of 600,000 to 700,000 clones in the sample, under 15% were seen once. This entry comes from a study of beta chain features in type 1 diabetes. Study in general: Summed over all samples, the examined sorted cells came to 85 million to 130 million.

Broader study findings: When Type 1 diabetes patients were examined, their TCRB CDR3s proved moderately but significantly shorter in all four CD4+ subsets.

Input material: naive CD4+ T cells from blood. The V call is TRBV7-2, the J call TRBJ1-3; D might be TRBD1 (6 bases). This receptor was taken from a man under 40 with type 1 diabetes. The CDR3 region is CASSPGQRGSGNTIYF. CDR3 sequence (DNA): TGTGCCAGCAGCCCCGGACAGCGGGGCTCTGGAAACACCATATATTTT.